This TCR beta chain came from a study of T-cell memory formation after mild COVID-19. Whole-study findings and limits: Contracting CD8+ clones were enriched in EMRA, CD4+ mainly in CM and EM. Later expanders leaned toward CD4+, whereas clones contracting from day 15 to 85 were balanced CD4/CD8.

In the case of this clonotype: No antigen is known for it.

TCRdb re-called the 5' RACE reads through MiXCR, storing one row per CDR3 protein. Counted here are about 130,000 distinct CDR3 sequences, about 18% occurring once; the ten biggest clones make up approximately 5.2%. Germline CDR1 is SGHRS and CDR2 is YFSETQ. V was trimmed by 4 bases and J by 0 bases, leaving 11 bases between them. This CDR3 has 16 residues. The sample consisted of PBMCs or a T cell subset sorted from them (not recorded which). This clonotype was obtained from a man between 18 and 29 years old who had mild COVID-19 (a few samples of this study predate the infection). Cell type and time point are not known. The chain uses TRBV5-1 and TRBJ1-6, with D hard to call. CDR3 DNA sequence: TGCGCCAGCAGCCTTTACTTTGTCTCCTATAATTCACCCCTCCACTTT. Translated, it gives CASSLYFVSYNSPLHF.